This T cell receptor (beta chain) was captured in a study of blood T cell repertoires in COVID-19. Germline CDR1 and CDR2: GTSNPN and SVGIG (reference sequence). The CDR3 length is 13 residues. With V trimmed by 4 bases and J by 3 bases, 3 bases remained unmatched. Profiling relied on immunoSEQ multiplex PCR, and the TCRdb table lists in-frame clones only, not all of them. The sample shows 250,000 to 350,000 clones, about 85% of them seen only once. Individuals drawn from around 25 US areas were about 18 to 90 years old. Among Cohort 3 donors, those recovered had two negative PCRs, clearance, or symptom resolution.

What was sequenced was PBMCs or T cells enriched from blood (not recorded which). The gene calls are TRBV30 and TRBJ2-7; 10 bases agree with TRBD2. This receptor was identified in a woman aged 45 to 65 who had recovered from COVID-19. The DNA of the CDR3 is TGTGCCTGGACTAGCGGGAGATTCTACGAGCAGTACTTC. It specifies CAWTSGRFYEQYF.